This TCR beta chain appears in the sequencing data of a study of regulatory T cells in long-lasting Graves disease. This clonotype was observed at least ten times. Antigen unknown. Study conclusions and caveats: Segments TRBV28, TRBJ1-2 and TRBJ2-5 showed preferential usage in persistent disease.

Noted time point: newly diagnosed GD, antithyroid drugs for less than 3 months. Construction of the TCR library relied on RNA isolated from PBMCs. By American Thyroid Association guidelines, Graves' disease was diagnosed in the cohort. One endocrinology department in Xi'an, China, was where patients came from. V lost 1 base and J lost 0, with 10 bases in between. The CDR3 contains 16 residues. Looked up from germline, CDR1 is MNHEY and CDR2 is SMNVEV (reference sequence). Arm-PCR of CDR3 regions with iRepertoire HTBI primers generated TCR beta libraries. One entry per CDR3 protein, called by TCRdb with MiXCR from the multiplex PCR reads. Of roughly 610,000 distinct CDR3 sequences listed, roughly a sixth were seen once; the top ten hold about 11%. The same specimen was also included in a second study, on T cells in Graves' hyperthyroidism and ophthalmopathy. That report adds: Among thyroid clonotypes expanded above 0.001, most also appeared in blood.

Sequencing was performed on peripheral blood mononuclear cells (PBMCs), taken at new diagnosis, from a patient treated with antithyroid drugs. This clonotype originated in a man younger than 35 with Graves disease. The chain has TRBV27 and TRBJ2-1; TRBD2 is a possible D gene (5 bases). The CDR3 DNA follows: TGTGCCAGCAGTTTATACAGCGGAAGCTCCTACAATGAGCAGTTCTTC. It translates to CASSLYSGSSYNEQFF.